Listed here is a single T cell receptor (beta chain). What it recognizes is unknown. The CDR3 contains 14 residues. Trimming removed 3 bases at V and 8 bases at J, with 16 bases between. Per the germline V gene, CDR1 is LNHDA and CDR2 is SQIVND (reference sequence). What was amplified from RNA transcripts were TCR beta CDR3 regions. First-round RT-PCR with HTBI primers amplified the TCR CDR3 region. MiXCR, applied by TCRdb to the multiplex PCR reads, yields one record per CDR3 protein. The table lists under 300,000 distinct CDR3 sequences, 25% to 30% of them singletons. The sample belongs to a study of T cells in Graves' hyperthyroidism and ophthalmopathy. Regarding the study as a whole: Ophthalmopathy, which appeared later, was predicted by the model a median roughly 6.5 months before onset.

The receptor's source is a man in his forties or fifties with Graves' hyperthyroidism that later progressed to Graves' ophthalmopathy. The source material was blood. The J gene is TRBJ1-2, the V gene TRBV19; D is uncertain. CDR3 DNA sequence: TGTGCCAGTAGTATCGATACCATCGGCGGCGGCTACACCTTC. This translates into CASSIDTIGGGYTF.